The 31 T cell receptor beta chains below come from one sample, sequenced in a study of shared clonotypes between healthy human individuals. Positive CCR7 selection of CD45RO-negative cells yielded the naive CD8 cells, and terminally differentiated effector memory CD45RA+ cells were excluded. The assay was immunoSEQ multiplex PCR, and TCRdb's table has in-frame clones only and misses some. Of approximately 840,000 clones in the sample, 90% to 98% were seen once. The sample was naive CD8+ T cells sorted from blood. The receptor set was obtained from a man aged 30 to 39 in good health.

The gene calls are TRBV7-9 and TRBJ2-7; D may be TRBD1 (6 bases). The ends were cut back, 5 bases at V and 5 bases at J, with 19 bases in the middle. The CDR3 has 15 amino acids. Germline V gene lookup returns CDR1 SEHNR and CDR2 FQNEAQ (reference sequence). The CDR3, as DNA: TGTGCCAGCAGCCGTAAGGACAGCCTCCTAAACGAGCAGTACTTC. As protein: CASSRKDSLLNEQYF.

This clone showed up just a few times. The V and J genes are TRBV7-9 and TRBJ2-7; 8 bases match TRBD2. CDR3 length: 15 amino acids. Looked up from germline, CDR1 is SEHNR and CDR2 is FQNEAQ (reference sequence). V was pared by 6 bases and J by 2 bases, with 9 bases of the junction left unmatched. CDR3 protein: CASRPPALAAYEQYF. CDR3 in DNA: TGTGCCAGCAGACCTCCTGCACTAGCGGCCTACGAGCAGTACTTC.

CDR3 in DNA: TGCGCCAGCATCCTCCCACCGACTAAAACCTACGAGCAGTACTTC. Its translation: CASILPPTKTYEQYF. The V call is TRBV5-1, the J call TRBJ2-7; a possible D gene is TRBD2 (5 bases). Trimming left V 6 bases short and J 2 bases short, with 18 bases between. The germline V gene has CDR1 SGHRS and CDR2 YFSETQ. The CDR3 is 15 residues long.

V gene TRBV6-5 combines with J gene TRBJ1-2, with no clear D. The CDR3 sequence is 12 residues long. Trimming took 5 bases from V and 2 from J, leaving 6 bases between them. From germline, CDR1 is MNHEY and CDR2 SVGAGI. CDR3 DNA: TGTGCCAGCAGTGCACGCAACTATGGCTACACCTTC. It codes for CASSARNYGYTF.

J is TRBJ2-3 and V is TRBV27, with D unclear. The V gene's germline CDR1 is MNHEY and CDR2 SMNVEV (reference sequence). The V and J ends lost 6 bases and 1 base respectively, with 11 bases between them. There are 14 residues in the CDR3. CDR3 bases: TGTGCCAGCAGCCCCTTAGGAGGCACAGATACGCAGTATTTT. Amino acid sequence: CASSPLGGTDTQYF.

This chain uses TRBV5-6 with TRBJ1-5, with D possibly TRBD1 on 5 matching bases. The CDR3 extends over 15 amino acids. Germline V gene data show CDR1 as SGHDT and CDR2 as YYEEEE. V was clipped by 4 bases and J by 5 bases, with 16 bases between them. In DNA, the CDR3 is TGTGCCAGCAGCCCGGGGGGTGACGGGTATCAGCCCCAGCATTTT. Amino acids: CASSPGGDGYQPQHF. Variable domain in full (rest from reference TRBV5-6 and TRBJ1-5): DAGVTQSPTHLIKTRGQQVTLRCSPKSGHDTVSWYQQALGQGPQFIFQYYEEEERQRGNFPDRFSGHQFPNYSSELNVNALLLGDSALYLCASSPGGDGYQPQHFGDGTRLSIL.

The chain has TRBV9 and TRBJ2-2, with 7 positions matching TRBD2. The trim removed 0 bases at V and 1 base at J, leaving 3 bases unmatched. This CDR3 is built from 16 residues. CDR1 is SGDLS, CDR2 YYNGEE, per germline. CDR3 coding DNA: TGTGCCAGCAGCGTAGTGGCGGGGGTGAACACCGGGGAGCTGTTTTTT. This gives the protein CASSVVAGVNTGELFF. The variable domain in full, completed from reference TRBV9 and TRBJ2-2, reads DSGVTQTPKHLITATGQRVTLRCSPRSGDLSVYWYQQSLDQGLQFLIQYYNGEERAKGNILERFSAQQFPDLHSELNLSSLELGDSALYFCASSVVAGVNTGELFFGEGSRLTVL.

The rearrangement links TRBV14 to TRBJ1-3; D is unresolved. The V end lost 0 bases, the J end lost 0 bases, and 3 bases lay between the germline ends. Germline-derived CDR1 and CDR2 are SGHDN and FVKESK. The CDR3 is 14 amino acids. CDR3 sequence reads: CASSQENSGNTIYF. The CDR3 DNA reads TGTGCCAGCAGCCAAGAAAACTCTGGAAACACCATATATTTT.

This chain links TRBV29-1 with TRBJ1-2; possible D gene TRBD1, 6 bases. CDR1 and CDR2 (germline): SQVTM, ANQGSEA. V lost 6 bases, J lost 2 bases, and 13 bases lay in between. This CDR3 comprises 13 residues. The CDR3 DNA reads as TGCAGCGTCCAGGGGTTAGGAAACTATGGCTACACCTTC. It specifies CSVQGLGNYGYTF.

The J gene is TRBJ2-2, the V gene TRBV27; D possibly corresponds to TRBD2 (5 bases). V lost 5 bases and J 5 bases, leaving 18 bases between the germline ends. From germline, CDR1 is MNHEY and CDR2 SMNVEV (reference sequence). The CDR3 is 16 amino acids. The CDR3 DNA follows: TGTGCCAGCAGTCTACTACTAGAGTCCGCGACCGGGGAGCTGTTTTTT. This gives the protein CASSLLLESATGELFF.

The DNA of the CDR3 is TGTGCCAGCAGCTTGGCCTCAGCGATCAATCAGCCCCAGCATTTT. Translating gives CASSLASAINQPQHF. The rearrangement joins TRBV5-6 to TRBJ1-5; D is unclear. This CDR3 has 15 residues. CDR1 and CDR2 from the germline V gene are SGHDT and YYEEEE. V was clipped by 0 bases and J by 3 bases, with 10 bases between them.

The chain uses TRBV14 and TRBJ1-2, with a possible D match to TRBD1 (5 bases). Trimming cost V 2 bases and J 4 bases, with 11 bases left between them. Looked up from germline, CDR1 is SGHDN and CDR2 is FVKESK. CDR3 length equals 14 residues. The CDR3 DNA follows: TGTGCCAGCAGCCAACCCAGGGACCTCTATGGCTACACCTTC. Translation gives CASSQPRDLYGYTF. Full variable domain (rest looked up from reference TRBV14 and TRBJ1-2): EAGVTQFPSHSVIEKGQTVTLRCDPISGHDNLYWYRRVMGKEIKFLLHFVKESKQDESGMPNNRFLAERTGGTYSTLKVQPAELEDSGVYFCASSQPRDLYGYTFGSGTRLTVV.

V is TRBV6-5 and J is TRBJ2-7; 14 bases line up with TRBD2. CDR3 length: 15 residues. Germline CDR1 is MNHEY and CDR2 is SVGAGI. V dropped 2 bases and J dropped 7; count of bases not matched to a gene: 4. The CDR3: CASSYGTSGSLEQYF. CDR3 DNA: TGTGCCAGCAGTTACGGGACTAGCGGGAGTCTTGAGCAGTACTTC.

V usage is TRBV11-3 and J usage is TRBJ2-1; 8 bases map to TRBD1. Losses at the gene ends were 3 bases for V and 8 bases for J; bases not matched to a gene: 15. Looked up from germline, CDR1 is SGHNT and CDR2 is YENEEA. The CDR3 is 17 amino acids. The CDR3 loop reads CASSFEEVRGRVDEQFF. DNA for the CDR3: TGTGCCAGCAGCTTCGAGGAAGTCAGGGGGCGTGTAGATGAGCAGTTCTTC.

The V call is TRBV7-9, the J call TRBJ2-5; D gene uncertain. Deletions cut 6 bases from V and 5 bases from J, with 16 bases between. This CDR3 has 14 residues. CDR1 and CDR2 (germline): SEHNR, FQNEAQ (reference sequence). As DNA, the CDR3 is TGTGCCAGCAGTTTTGTGGCCCCTTGGGAGACCCAGTACTTC. It translates to CASSFVAPWETQYF.

As regards this clone: At one end, the junction sequence differs from germline, possibly due to a read error. The J gene is TRBJ1-2, the V gene TRBV7-7, with unresolved D. There are 16 residues in the CDR3. The germline V gene encodes CDR1 SSHAT and CDR2 FNYEAQ (reference sequence). CDR3 sequence (DNA): TGTGCTAGCAGCTTTTATAAGGAGGGAGCGGGCTATGGCTACACCTTC. Protein product: CASSFYKEGAGYGYTF.

The CDR3 DNA reads TGTGCCAGCAGCACGGGGACGGCAGATACGCAGTATTTT. Translating it yields CASSTGTADTQYF. The V call is TRBV7-6, the J call TRBJ2-3; TRBD1 or TRBD2 may be the D gene (5 bases each). Looked up from germline, CDR1 is SGHVS and CDR2 is FNYEAQ. Trimming took 5 bases from V and 4 from J, leaving 10 bases between them. This CDR3 contains 13 residues.

Concerning this clone: Other DNA sequences of this sample code for an identical CDR3. The chain is built from TRBV7-8 and TRBJ2-7; D uncertain. The CDR3 has 13 amino acids. Per germline, CDR1 SGHVS and CDR2 FQNEAQ. V shed 5 bases and J shed 1 base, with 9 bases lying between them. The CDR3 DNA reads TGTGCCAGCAGCCTAGAACTATCCTACGAGCAGTACTTC. Translating it yields CASSLELSYEQYF.

This chain links TRBV19 with TRBJ2-5; 11 positions match TRBD2. This CDR3 spans 16 amino acids. Germline CDR1 reads LNHDA; CDR2 reads SQIVND (reference sequence). V lost 4 bases, J lost 5 bases, and 9 bases stayed unmatched. CDR3 bases: TGTGCCAGTAGTACGGGGACTAGCGGCTTGAAGGAGACCCAGTACTTC. It codes for CASSTGTSGLKETQYF.

The chain joins TRBV9 to TRBJ2-7; possible D gene TRBD1, 5 bases. The CDR3 loop spans 14 amino acids. V was pared by 4 bases and J by 0 bases, with 11 bases between. CDR1 SGDLS and CDR2 YYNGEE come from the germline V gene. This CDR3 reads CASSPGAFSYEQYF. Here the CDR3 DNA reads TGTGCCAGCAGCCCTGGGGCGTTCTCCTACGAGCAGTACTTC. Supplemented by reference TRBV9 and TRBJ2-7, the full variable domain reads DSGVTQTPKHLITATGQRVTLRCSPRSGDLSVYWYQQSLDQGLQFLIQYYNGEERAKGNILERFSAQQFPDLHSELNLSSLELGDSALYFCASSPGAFSYEQYFGPGTRLTVT.

The chain employs TRBV9 and TRBJ1-4; 7 positions agree with TRBD1. J was trimmed by 0 bases and V by 4 bases; bases with no gene match: 9. CDR1 and CDR2 from the germline V gene are SGDLS and YYNGEE. The CDR3 covers 17 residues. DNA of the CDR3: TGTGCCAGCAGCATCCGGGACAGAATCGCAACTAATGAAAAACTGTTTTTT. It codes for CASSIRDRIATNEKLFF. The whole variable domain, filled in from reference TRBV9 and TRBJ1-4, reads DSGVTQTPKHLITATGQRVTLRCSPRSGDLSVYWYQQSLDQGLQFLIQYYNGEERAKGNILERFSAQQFPDLHSELNLSSLELGDSALYFCASSIRDRIATNEKLFFGSGTQLSVL.

This chain uses TRBV13 with TRBJ2-5; D not resolved. The CDR3 spans 14 residues. The germline V gene encodes CDR1 PRHDT and CDR2 FYEKMQ (reference sequence). The V and J ends lost 3 bases and 5 bases respectively, with 13 bases between them. The CDR3: CASSFPTEAETQYF. The CDR3 region has the DNA TGTGCCAGCAGCTTTCCCACGGAAGCGGAGACCCAGTACTTC.

This clone came up once. The chain employs TRBV2 and TRBJ2-2; TRBD1 matches 9 bases. This CDR3 spans 15 amino acids. Germline V gene lookup returns CDR1 SNHLY and CDR2 FYNNEI. Germline trimming cut 6 bases from V and 6 bases from J; bases unmatched to any gene: 8. The CDR3 DNA follows: TGTGCCAGCAGGACCAGACAGGGGGTGGCCGGGGAGCTGTTTTTT. It encodes CASRTRQGVAGELFF.

The rearrangement links TRBV27 to TRBJ1-1; D is unresolved. The CDR3 is 14 amino acids. Germline CDR1 and CDR2: MNHEY and SMNVEV (reference sequence). Between the trimmed V and J ends, which lost 3 bases and 0 bases, there was a span of 8 bases. CDR3 in DNA: TGTGCCAGCAGTTTGCCGGGCATGAACACTGAAGCTTTCTTT. Encoded protein: CASSLPGMNTEAFF.

This chain uses TRBV19 with TRBJ2-1, with 9 bases identical to TRBD2. J lost 6 bases, V lost 5 bases, and 8 bases had no gene match. The CDR3 extends over 15 amino acids. Germline lookup yields CDR1 LNHDA and CDR2 SQIVND (reference sequence). This CDR3 reads CASSVSGSNVNEQFF. The CDR3 coding sequence is TGTGCCAGTAGTGTTAGCGGGAGTAATGTCAATGAGCAGTTCTTC.

This clone appeared a single time. The chain combines TRBV30 with TRBJ2-7; D gene ambiguous. The CDR3 extends over 11 amino acids. Germline CDR1 is GTSNPN and CDR2 is SVGIG (reference sequence). V was clipped by 3 bases and J by 7 bases, with 10 bases between them. The CDR3 spells CAWRRAREQYF. CDR3 nucleotide sequence: TGTGCCTGGAGGCGTGCGAGGGAGCAGTACTTC.

The rearrangement links TRBV5-1 to TRBJ2-2, with D hard to call. Germline CDR1 SGHRS, CDR2 YFSETQ. The CDR3 is made up of 11 amino acids. Trimming shortened V by 1 base and J by 6 bases, and 1 base separated the two germline ends. CDR3 DNA: TGCGCCAGCAGCTTGCCCGGGGAGCTGTTTTTT. Its translation is CASSLPGELFF.

The chain joins TRBV29-1 to TRBJ2-1; D may be TRBD1 (6 bases). This CDR3 contains 11 residues. Germline V CDR1 and CDR2: SQVTM, ANQGSEA. The V end lost 6 bases, the J end lost 12 bases, and 15 bases lay between the germline ends. This CDR3 is CSVTTGLAQFF. CDR3 DNA sequence: TGCAGCGTCACCACAGGGTTGGCGCAGTTCTTC.

In regard to this clone: Other DNA sequences in the sample encode the same CDR3. The J gene is TRBJ2-7, the V gene TRBV7-9; 7 bases map to TRBD1. This CDR3 region has 13 residues. CDR1 and CDR2 (germline): SEHNR, FQNEAQ (reference sequence). Unmatched junction bases numbered 4, after V lost 6 bases and J lost 2 bases. The CDR3 sequence is CASSQTGAYEQYF. In nucleotides, the CDR3 is TGTGCCAGCAGTCAAACAGGGGCCTACGAGCAGTACTTC.

The chain uses TRBV6-1 and TRBJ2-7; 7 bases align to TRBD2. This CDR3 comprises 17 residues. The junction had 10 bases not matched to a gene; V was cut back by 2 bases and J by 0 bases. Germline assignment: CDR1 MNHNS and CDR2 SASEGT. The CDR3 coding sequence is TGTGCCAGCAGTGAAAGGAAAGAACTAGCGTACTCCTACGAGCAGTACTTC. It codes for CASSERKELAYSYEQYF.

This clone came up once. The rearrangement uses TRBV1 and TRBJ2-6. TRBV1 is a recognized pseudogene. CDR3 length: 18 amino acids. CDR3 sequence: CTSSVPCLCTSRANVLTF. The DNA for the CDR3 is TGCACCAGCAGTGTACCCTGTTTGTGCACAAGTCGGGCCAACGTCTTGACTTTC.